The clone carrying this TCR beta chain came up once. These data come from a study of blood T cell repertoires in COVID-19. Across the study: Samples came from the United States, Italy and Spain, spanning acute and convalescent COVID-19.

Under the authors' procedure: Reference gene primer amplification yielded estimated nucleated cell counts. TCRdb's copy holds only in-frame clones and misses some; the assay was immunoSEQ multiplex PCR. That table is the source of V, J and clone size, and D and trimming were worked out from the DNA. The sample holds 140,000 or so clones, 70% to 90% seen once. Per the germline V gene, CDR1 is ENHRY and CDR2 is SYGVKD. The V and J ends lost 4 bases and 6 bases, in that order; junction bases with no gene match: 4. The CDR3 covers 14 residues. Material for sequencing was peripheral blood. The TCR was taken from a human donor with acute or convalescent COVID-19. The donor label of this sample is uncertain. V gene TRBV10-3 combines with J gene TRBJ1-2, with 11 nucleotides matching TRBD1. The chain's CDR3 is CAISGTGGADGYTF. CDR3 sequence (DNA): TGTGCCATCAGTGGGACAGGGGGCGCGGATGGCTACACCTTC.